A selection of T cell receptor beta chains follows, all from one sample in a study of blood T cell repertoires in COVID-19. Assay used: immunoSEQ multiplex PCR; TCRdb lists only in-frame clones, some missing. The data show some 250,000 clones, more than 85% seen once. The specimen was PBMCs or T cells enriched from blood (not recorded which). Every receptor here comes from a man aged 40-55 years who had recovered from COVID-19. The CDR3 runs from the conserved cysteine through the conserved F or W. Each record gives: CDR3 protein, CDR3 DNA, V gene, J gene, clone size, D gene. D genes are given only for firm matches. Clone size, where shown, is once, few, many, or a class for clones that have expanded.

CDR3 protein: CASRQTGGSYNEQFF
CDR3 DNA: TGTGCCAGTAGACAAACAGGGGGATCCTACAATGAGCAGTTCTTC
V gene: TRBV19
J gene: TRBJ2-1
clone size: few
D gene: TRBD1

CDR3 protein: CASSYTQGFLAGELFF
CDR3 DNA: TGTGCCAGCAGTTACACCCAGGGTTTCCTCGCCGGGGAGCTGTTTTTT
V gene: TRBV6-5
J gene: TRBJ2-2
clone size: .
D gene: .

CDR3 protein: CASSAGGDTTDTQYF
CDR3 DNA: TGTGCCAGCAGCGCGGGGGGGGACACCACAGATACGCAGTATTTT
V gene: TRBV9
J gene: TRBJ2-3
clone size: .
D gene: TRBD2

CDR3 protein: CASSRVFTEAFF
CDR3 DNA: TGTGCCAGCAGTCGAGTCTTCACTGAAGCTTTCTTT
V gene: TRBV6-5
J gene: TRBJ1-1
clone size: .
D gene: .

CDR3 protein: CAIRGKEGDEQFF
CDR3 DNA: TGTGCCATCAGGGGTAAAGAGGGGGATGAGCAGTTCTTC
V gene: TRBV10-3
J gene: TRBJ2-1
clone size: .
D gene: .

CDR3 protein: CASSYSSGAGTQYF
CDR3 DNA: TGTGCCAGCAGTTACTCGTCGGGTGCGGGGACCCAGTACTTC
V gene: TRBV6-5
J gene: TRBJ2-5
clone size: .
D gene: .

CDR3 protein: CASSPEDYNEQFF
CDR3 DNA: TGTGCCAGCAGCCCCGAGGACTACAATGAGCAGTTCTTC
V gene: TRBV11-3
J gene: TRBJ2-1
clone size: .
D gene: .

CDR3 protein: CASREQRVSGNTIYF
CDR3 DNA: TGTGCCAGCAGGGAGCAGAGGGTCTCTGGAAACACCATATATTTT
V gene: TRBV11-2
J gene: TRBJ1-3
clone size: .
D gene: .

CDR3 protein: CAISTGGPNTGELFF
CDR3 DNA: TGTGCCATCAGCACAGGGGGCCCTAACACCGGGGAGCTGTTTTTT
V gene: TRBV10-3
J gene: TRBJ2-2
clone size: .
D gene: TRBD1

CDR3 protein: CASSLETDQPQHF
CDR3 DNA: TGCGCCAGCAGCTTAGAGACAGATCAGCCCCAGCATTTT
V gene: TRBV5-1
J gene: TRBJ1-5
clone size: .
D gene: .

CDR3 protein: CASSPGEGLGGNEQFF
CDR3 DNA: TGTGCCAGCAGCCCAGGGGAGGGCTTAGGGGGCAATGAGCAGTTCTTC
V gene: TRBV28
J gene: TRBJ2-1
clone size: .
D gene: .

CDR3 protein: CASSSGGGLAEPQETQYF
CDR3 DNA: TGTGCCAGCAGCTCGGGGGGTGGACTAGCGGAGCCACAAGAGACCCAGTACTTC
V gene: TRBV5-4
J gene: TRBJ2-5
clone size: .
D gene: TRBD2

CDR3 protein: CASSLQGNSNQPQHF
CDR3 DNA: TGCGCCAGCAGCTTACAGGGCAATAGCAATCAGCCCCAGCATTTT
V gene: TRBV4-3
J gene: TRBJ1-5
clone size: .
D gene: .

CDR3 protein: CASSYIGGRGNTIYF
CDR3 DNA: TGTGCCAGCAGTTACATAGGGGGCCGTGGAAACACCATATATTTT
V gene: TRBV6-5
J gene: TRBJ1-3
clone size: few
D gene: TRBD1

CDR3 protein: CASSVGLAGVRAGELFF
CDR3 DNA: TGTGCCAGCAGCGTGGGACTAGCGGGAGTAAGAGCCGGGGAGCTGTTTTTT
V gene: TRBV27
J gene: TRBJ2-2
clone size: .
D gene: TRBD2

CDR3 protein: CASSLTWAGSNTGELFF
CDR3 DNA: TGTGCCAGCAGCTTAACGTGGGCGGGGTCGAACACCGGGGAGCTGTTTTTT
V gene: TRBV7-3
J gene: TRBJ2-2
clone size: few
D gene: .

CDR3 protein: CASSPWTGSGNQPQHF
CDR3 DNA: TGTGCCAGCAGCCCCTGGACAGGGTCGGGCAATCAGCCCCAGCATTTT
V gene: TRBV5-8
J gene: TRBJ1-5
clone size: .
D gene: TRBD1